The next 26 T cell receptor beta chains were all read from a single sample in a study of PD-1 blockade in classical Hodgkin lymphoma. Following autologous stem cell transplantation, relapse occurred in every patient, and exposure to brentuximab vedotin varied. Sequenced by immunoSEQ multiplex PCR; TCRdb stores in-frame clones only, minus some. This table holds some 46,000 clones, around 81% found once. This sample comprised peripheral blood mononuclear cells (PBMCs), obtained before the second cycle of nivolumab. The receptors were gathered from a human donor with classical Hodgkin lymphoma.

This sequence joins TRBV2 and TRBJ2-5, with 9 bases matching TRBD1. After removal of 6 bases from V and 6 bases from J, the junction contained 11 bases not matched to a gene. Germline CDR1 SNHLY, CDR2 FYNNEI. The CDR3 contains 15 residues. The CDR3 nucleotides read TGTGCCAGCAGCCCGGGACAGGGTACGGGGCAGACCCAGTACTTC. It encodes CASSPGQGTGQTQYF.

The rearrangement links TRBV5-5 to TRBJ2-2; TRBD2 agrees at 10 bases. Per the germline V gene, CDR1 is SGHKS and CDR2 is YYEKEE (reference sequence). This CDR3 has 16 amino acids. Trimming took 4 bases from V and 1 from J; bases not matched to a gene: 4. The CDR3 protein is CASSRSGRGNTGELFF. The DNA of the CDR3 is TGTGCCAGCAGCCGGAGCGGGAGGGGGAACACCGGGGAGCTGTTTTTT. The full variable domain, completed using reference TRBV5-5 and TRBJ2-2, is DAGVTQSPTHLIKTRGQQVTLRCSPISGHKSVSWYQQVLGQGPQFIFQYYEKEERGRGNFPDRFSARQFPNYSSELNVNALLLGDSALYLCASSRSGRGNTGELFFGEGSRLTVL.

V is TRBV2 and J is TRBJ1-5; 11 positions match TRBD1. CDR3 length: 13 amino acids. Looked up from germline, CDR1 is SNHLY and CDR2 is FYNNEI. V was clipped by 8 bases and J by 7 bases; unmatched bases: 4. CDR3 nucleotides: TGTGCCAGCGGACAGGGGGCAAGACAGCCCCAGCATTTT. Protein: CASGQGARQPQHF.

V usage is TRBV27 and J usage is TRBJ2-3; TRBD2 might be the D (5 bases). Germline V gene data show CDR1 as MNHEY and CDR2 as SMNVEV (reference sequence). Deletions cut 6 bases from V and 4 bases from J, with 11 bases between. CDR3 length equals 13 residues. The CDR3 here is CASRATRADTQYF. The CDR3 DNA is TGTGCCAGCAGGGCAACTAGGGCAGATACGCAGTATTTT.

J is TRBJ2-5 and V is TRBV2, with a weak D call TRBD1 (5 bases). CDR1 is SNHLY, CDR2 FYNNEI, per germline. This CDR3 contains 15 residues. The V end lost 3 bases, the J end lost 7 bases, and 18 bases lay between the germline ends. Here the CDR3 reads CASSETAPPMGTQYF. In DNA form, the CDR3 reads TGTGCCAGCAGTGAGACAGCACCACCGATGGGGACCCAGTACTTC. The full variable domain, in which reference TRBV2 and TRBJ2-5 provide the parts outside the CDR3, is EPEVTQTPSHQVTQMGQEVILRCVPISNHLYFYWYRQILGQKVEFLVSFYNNEISEKSEIFDDQFSVERPDGSNFTLKIRSTKLEDSAMYFCASSETAPPMGTQYFGPGTRLLVL.

This clone was observed a handful of times. This chain joins TRBV10-2 and TRBJ1-1; perhaps TRBD1 as D (5 bases). This CDR3 contains 16 residues. Germline V gene lookup returns CDR1 WSHSY and CDR2 SAAADI. The V end lost 4 bases, the J end lost 5 bases, and 20 bases lay between the germline ends. The CDR3 protein is CASSGPLSGGRTEAFF. The CDR3, as DNA: TGCGCCAGCAGTGGGCCCCTCTCCGGGGGACGTACTGAAGCTTTCTTT.

This clone was counted a few times. The V call is TRBV4-1, the J call TRBJ1-2; tentatively, D is TRBD1 (5 bases). CDR1 MGHRA and CDR2 YSYEKL come from the germline V gene. This CDR3 has 17 amino acids. With 4 bases removed from V and 0 bases from J, the gap between germline ends came to 18 bases. The CDR3 protein is CASSPLPGPSANYGYTF. DNA of the CDR3: TGCGCCAGCAGCCCTCTCCCGGGACCGTCAGCTAACTATGGCTACACCTTC.

The chain uses TRBV2 and TRBJ1-4; no definite D call. The CDR3 is made up of 14 amino acids. Germline lookup yields CDR1 SNHLY and CDR2 FYNNEI. V was pared by 6 bases and J by 7 bases, with 15 bases between. CDR3 bases: TGTGCCAGCAGAGGTACATGGACCCCTGAAAAACTGTTTTTT. This encodes CASRGTWTPEKLFF.

The V and J genes are TRBV7-9 and TRBJ1-1; 10 nucleotides line up with TRBD1. Germline lookup yields CDR1 SEHNR and CDR2 FQNEAQ (reference sequence). J was trimmed by 4 bases and V by 0 bases; bases with no gene match: 2. There are 15 residues in the CDR3. CDR3 nucleotides: TGTGCCAGCAGCTTAGCAGGGACAGGGGTCACTGAAGCTTTCTTT. It yields the protein CASSLAGTGVTEAFF.

The rearrangement uses TRBV28 and TRBJ1-2, with a possible D match to TRBD1 (5 bases). CDR3 size: 13 residues. Germline V gives CDR1 MDHEN, CDR2 SYDVKM. V lost 5 bases and J 1 base, leaving 8 bases between the germline ends. This CDR3 is CASSIQVNYGYTF. CDR3 nucleotides: TGTGCCAGCAGTATACAGGTTAACTATGGCTACACCTTC.

The rearrangement uses TRBV2 and TRBJ1-2; TRBD1 matches 8 bases. V was clipped by 11 bases and J by 2 bases; unmatched bases: 10. Germline V gives CDR1 SNHLY, CDR2 FYNNEI. The CDR3 is made up of 14 amino acids. The CDR3, as DNA: TGTGCCGGAAACCCGTCAGGGGGCAACTATGGCTACACCTTC. Amino acid sequence: CAGNPSGGNYGYTF.

The chain employs TRBV7-9 and TRBJ2-7; tentatively, D is TRBD1 (6 bases). The V end was cut by 3 bases, the J end by 4 bases, with 10 bases between. This CDR3 contains 13 residues. Per the germline V gene, CDR1 is SEHNR and CDR2 is FQNEAQ (reference sequence). DNA for the CDR3: TGTGCCAGCAGCTTCCACACAGGGTACGAGCAGTACTTC. Translated: CASSFHTGYEQYF. Filled out from reference TRBV7-9 and TRBJ2-7, the complete variable domain reads DTGVSQNPRHKITKRGQNVTFRCDPISEHNRLYWYRQTLGQGPEFLTYFQNEAQLEKSRLLSDRFSAERPKGSFSTLEIQRTEQGDSAMYLCASSFHTGYEQYFGPGTRLTVT.

The gene calls are TRBV6-5 and TRBJ1-1; D is unresolved. This CDR3 comprises 13 residues. Germline V CDR1 and CDR2: MNHEY, SVGAGI. The germline V and J ends were trimmed by 0 bases and 2 bases, with 4 bases remaining between them. This CDR3 reads CASSYSINTEAFF. The DNA for the CDR3 is TGTGCCAGCAGTTACTCGATAAACACTGAAGCTTTCTTT.

This chain connects TRBV7-2 to TRBJ1-2; the D is unclear. Looked up from germline, CDR1 is SGHTA and CDR2 is FQGNSA. The CDR3 contains 14 residues. Trimming took 6 bases from V and 6 from J, leaving 17 bases between them. The CDR3 DNA reads as TGTGCCAGCAGTCCATCGTGGGTTACCCATGGCTACACCTTC. It translates to CASSPSWVTHGYTF.

The V call is TRBV23-1, the J call TRBJ2-6, with TRBD1 identical over 10 bases. TRBV23-1 carries the ORF label, with uncertain function. With 2 bases clipped from V and 2 bases from J, the junction kept 12 bases outside the gene matches. The CDR3 loop spans 20 amino acids. The CDR3 is CASSQTPGQGSMAGANVLTF. CDR3 DNA sequence: TGCGCCAGCAGTCAAACTCCGGGACAGGGGAGTATGGCTGGGGCCAACGTCCTGACTTTC.

The V call is TRBV4-1, the J call TRBJ2-1; 14 nucleotides agree with TRBD2. This CDR3 has 20 amino acids. V was clipped by 0 bases and J by 8 bases; unmatched bases: 15. Germline V lookup: CDR1 MGHRA, CDR2 YSYEKL. CDR3 in amino acids: CASSQEGLAGEWVRNHEQFF. The CDR3 DNA sequence: TGCGCCAGCAGCCAAGAGGGACTAGCGGGAGAATGGGTTCGAAACCATGAGCAGTTCTTC.

This clone was observed a handful of times. V usage is TRBV11-2 and J usage is TRBJ2-1, with TRBD1 matching over 10 bases. The CDR3 is 15 amino acids. Trimming at V came to 3 bases and at J to 7 bases, leaving 6 bases not matched to a gene. The V gene's germline CDR1 is SGHAT and CDR2 FQNNGV. The CDR3 protein is CASSLTGGFMNEQFF. The CDR3, as DNA: TGTGCCAGCAGCTTGACAGGGGGCTTTATGAATGAGCAGTTCTTC.

The table lists this clone with many counts. This chain uses TRBV27 with TRBJ1-1; no definite D call. The V and J ends lost 6 bases and 0 bases respectively, with 11 bases between them. Germline CDR1 MNHEY, CDR2 SMNVEV (reference sequence). CDR3 size: 14 residues. DNA of the CDR3: TGTGCCAGCAGCGGACGAGGACTGAACACTGAAGCTTTCTTT. Amino acid sequence: CASSGRGLNTEAFF.

The rearrangement links TRBV2 to TRBJ1-5; 9 positions agree with TRBD1. The CDR3 is 16 amino acids. Germline loops: CDR1 SNHLY, CDR2 FYNNEI. J lost 3 bases, V lost 3 bases, and 6 bases had no gene match. The CDR3 region has the DNA TGTGCCAGCAGTGAGAGGACAGGGGCTCCCAATCAGCCCCAGCATTTT. Translated: CASSERTGAPNQPQHF.

The V and J genes are TRBV27 and TRBJ2-1, with D maybe TRBD2 (6 bases). Looked up from germline, CDR1 is MNHEY and CDR2 is SMNVEV (reference sequence). The ends were cut back, 2 bases at V and 6 bases at J, with 8 bases in the middle. CDR3 length: 13 residues. CDR3: CASSLVGGNEQFF. CDR3 coding DNA: TGTGCCAGCAGTTTAGTCGGGGGCAATGAGCAGTTCTTC.

This clone was seen more than once but under ten times. The junction and the germline gene differ at one end; a read error may be behind it. The rearrangement links TRBV6-6 to TRBJ1-1; D is perhaps TRBD1 (5 bases). This CDR3 has 15 residues. CDR1 and CDR2 from the germline V gene are MNHNY and SVGAGI (reference sequence). The chain's CDR3 is CAISDTGTVNTEAFF. As DNA, the CDR3 is TGTGCCATCAGTGATACCGGGACGGTGAACACTGAAGCTTTCTTT.

CDR3 sequence: CASSFSGQSYEQYF. The CDR3 DNA is TGCGCCAGCAGCTTCTCGGGACAATCCTACGAGCAGTACTTC. V gene TRBV5-1 combines with J gene TRBJ2-7, with a possible D match to TRBD1 (6 bases). V dropped 2 bases and J dropped 1 base, with 10 bases sitting between them. The CDR3 covers 14 residues. Looked up from germline, CDR1 is SGHRS and CDR2 is YFSETQ.

V gene TRBV28 combines with J gene TRBJ2-2, with a possible D match to TRBD1 (6 bases). The CDR3 length is 18 residues. V dropped 7 bases and J dropped 2 bases, with 23 bases sitting between them. Germline-derived CDR1 and CDR2 are MDHEN and SYDVKM. The CDR3 nucleotides read TGTGCCAGCACCCCTAGAGCGTTGACAGGCCTAAACACCGGGGAGCTGTTTTTT. This codes for CASTPRALTGLNTGELFF.

The chain joins TRBV7-2 to TRBJ1-1; D possibly corresponds to TRBD1 (6 bases). CDR3 length: 17 amino acids. From germline, CDR1 is SGHTA and CDR2 FQGNSA. The ends were cut back, 3 bases at V and 4 bases at J, with 21 bases in the middle. CDR3 amino acids: CASSLGGGGTIRTEAFF. As DNA, the CDR3 is TGTGCCAGCAGCTTGGGAGGGGGGGGCACCATTCGCACTGAAGCTTTCTTT. The full variable domain, completed using reference TRBV7-2 and TRBJ1-1, is GAGVSQSPSNKVTEKGKDVELRCDPISGHTALYWYRQSLGQGLEFLIYFQGNSAPDKSGLPSDRFSAERTGGSVSTLTIQRTQQEDSAVYLCASSLGGGGTIRTEAFFGQGTRLTVV.

The chain joins TRBV7-9 to TRBJ2-1; D not resolved. V gave up 1 base and J gave up 5 bases, with 3 bases separating them. This CDR3 comprises 12 residues. Germline assignment: CDR1 SEHNR and CDR2 FQNEAQ (reference sequence). CDR3 sequence: CASSLGNNEQFF. CDR3 in DNA: TGTGCCAGCAGCTTAGGTAACAATGAGCAGTTCTTC.

CDR3 coding DNA: TGCGCCAGCAGCTTGGCCAGCGGGAGGGCCGGATACGAGCAGTACTTC. It codes for CASSLASGRAGYEQYF. The rearrangement links TRBV5-1 to TRBJ2-7; 10 positions match TRBD2. CDR3 length: 16 amino acids. Per germline, CDR1 SGHRS and CDR2 YFSETQ. V was clipped by 0 bases and J by 4 bases; unmatched bases: 7.